This TCR beta chain was observed in a study of T-cell reconstitution after alpha-beta-depleted transplantation in children. Study observations and caveats: T-cell counts and diversity at one year post-transplant came mainly from newly produced T cells. There were some patients whose high TCRbeta diversity at day 60 came from surviving recipient T cells and thymic progenitors. Several hundred expanded graft clones reportedly supplied alpha-beta T cells about two months after transplant.

As to this clonotype: The antigen is undetermined.

This CDR3 region has 18 residues. V trimming: 1 base; J trimming: 5 bases; junction bases outside the gene matches: 9. Per the germline V gene, CDR1 is SSHAT and CDR2 is FNYEAQ (reference sequence). Preparation of the TCRbeta library used unique molecular identifiers. TCRdb recomputed calls from the PCR reads with MiXCR, one row per CDR3 protein. This table has 700,000 to 950,000 distinct CDR3 sequences, 16% appearing once. V and J are TRBV7-7 and TRBJ2-2; 11 bases are shared with TRBD2. The receptor was derived from a male patient younger than 18 who had a stem cell transplant for acute lymphoblastic leukemia, so the T cells may come from the graft donor. Material: PBMCs, mostly from graft donor cells, obtained 360 days after TCRalphabeta/CD19-depleted stem cell transplant. CDR3 protein: CASSLDWSSGRRTGELFF. The CDR3 bases are TGTGCCAGCAGCTTAGATTGGTCTAGCGGGAGGAGAACCGGGGAGCTGTTTTTT. The entire variable domain, with the rest obtained from reference TRBV7-7 and TRBJ2-2, is as follows: GAGVSQSPRYKVTKRGQDVTLRCDPISSHATLYWYQQALGQGPEFLTYFNYEAQPDKSGLPSDRFSAERPEGSISTLTIQRTEQRDSAMYRCASSLDWSSGRRTGELFFGEGSRLTVL.